Shown below are 13 T cell receptor beta chains from a single sample sequenced in a study of blood T cell repertoires in COVID-19. Method: immunoSEQ multiplex PCR; TCRdb's copy keeps in-frame clones and lacks some. Here the sample spans 150,000 to 200,000 clones, 65% to 90% being singletons. Sequencing was performed on peripheral blood. All receptors derive from a man aged 50-59 years with active or convalescent COVID-19.

J is TRBJ2-1 and V is TRBV20-1; D perhaps matches TRBD1 (6 bases). Trimming shortened V by 3 bases and J by 7 bases, and 25 bases separated the two germline ends. CDR1 is DFQATT and CDR2 is SNEGSKA in the germline V gene (reference sequence). The CDR3 consists of 17 residues. CDR3: CSASPGSADRLGNEQFF. CDR3 nucleotides: TGCAGTGCTAGTCCGGGTTCAGCAGACAGGTTGGGAAATGAGCAGTTCTTC.

The rearrangement uses TRBV19 and TRBJ2-3; D ambiguous. With 5 bases removed from V and 0 bases from J, the gap between germline ends came to 15 bases. Germline values: CDR1 LNHDA, CDR2 SQIVND (reference sequence). The CDR3 consists of 16 residues. The CDR3 DNA sequence: TGTGCCAGTAGTGGTATAGATCCTCTCAGCACAGATACGCAGTATTTT. This codes for CASSGIDPLSTDTQYF.

The chain has TRBV3-1 (or the pseudogene TRBV3-2) and TRBJ1-4, with D perhaps matching TRBD1 (6 bases). There are 15 residues in the CDR3. V lost 0 bases, J lost 8 bases, and 13 bases lay in between. Per the germline V gene, CDR1 is LGHDT and CDR2 is YNNKEL (reference sequence). CDR3 region: CASSQESAGEEKLFF. The CDR3 bases are TGTGCCAGCAGCCAAGAATCGGCAGGGGAGGAAAAACTGTTTTTT.

The gene calls are TRBV7-9 and TRBJ2-5; D is possibly TRBD2 (5 bases). Germline V CDR1 and CDR2: SEHNR, FQNEAQ (reference sequence). Between the trimmed V and J ends, which lost 9 bases and 2 bases, there was a span of 19 bases. The CDR3 spans 15 residues. CDR3 residues: CASRLTREPQETQYF. The CDR3 DNA follows: TGTGCCAGTCGCCTAACCCGGGAACCTCAAGAGACCCAGTACTTC.

J is TRBJ2-1 and V is TRBV3-1 (or the pseudogene TRBV3-2); D is undetermined. The ends were cut back, 3 bases at V and 6 bases at J, with 12 bases in the middle. CDR1 is LGHDT and CDR2 is YNNKEL in the germline V gene (reference sequence). This CDR3 comprises 14 residues. The CDR3 nucleotides are TGTGCCAGCAGCCATTTGGGCAACGCCAATGAGCAGTTCTTC. Amino acids: CASSHLGNANEQFF.

This chain connects TRBV14 to TRBJ2-7, with D perhaps TRBD1 (6 bases). CDR1 and CDR2 from the germline V gene are SGHDN and FVKESK. The CDR3 is 13 residues long. Trimming pared 0 bases from V and 5 bases from J, leaving 8 bases between. DNA of the CDR3: TGTGCCAGCAGCCAAGATCCAGGGGACGAGCAGTACTTC. It codes for CASSQDPGDEQYF.

This chain links TRBV5-1 with TRBJ2-5; D uncertain. V shed 2 bases and J shed 2 bases, with 4 bases lying between them. The germline V gene has CDR1 SGHRS and CDR2 YFSETQ. The CDR3 covers 12 residues. CDR3 amino acids: CASSFNQETQYF. DNA of the CDR3: TGCGCCAGCAGCTTTAATCAAGAGACCCAGTACTTC.

This clone was recorded a few times. CDR3 DNA: TGTGCCAGCAGCGATCGGACTAGCACCGAGCAGTACTTC. Translated, it gives CASSDRTSTEQYF. The rearrangement uses TRBV4-2 and TRBJ2-7; 8 bases agree with TRBD2. Trimming took 5 bases from V and 6 from J; bases not matched to a gene: 6. CDR3 size: 13 residues. Germline V CDR1 and CDR2: LGHNA, YNFKEQ.

The rearrangement links TRBV28 to TRBJ1-2; a possible D gene is TRBD1 (5 bases). Germline-derived CDR1 and CDR2 are MDHEN and SYDVKM. Trimming stripped 7 bases from V and 7 bases from J, with 16 bases between. The CDR3 totals 13 residues. The CDR3 region is CASTLKGLTGYTF. CDR3 nucleotide sequence: TGTGCCAGCACCCTTAAGGGGCTCACTGGCTACACCTTC.

This clone came up once. V and J are TRBV2 and TRBJ1-1; D not certain. The V end lost 1 base, the J end lost 5 bases, and 11 bases lay between the germline ends. The CDR3 is made up of 14 amino acids. Looked up from germline, CDR1 is SNHLY and CDR2 is FYNNEI. CDR3 DNA sequence: TGTGCCAGCAGTGAAGGGGAGATGAGAACTGAAGCTTTCTTT. This gives the protein CASSEGEMRTEAFF.

This chain connects TRBV18 to TRBJ2-1; 12 bases are a match to TRBD2. The germline CDR1 and CDR2 sequences are KGHSH and LQKENI. V lost 4 bases to trimming and J lost 4 bases; unmatched junction nucleotides: 2. The CDR3 length is 15 residues. CDR3 in DNA: TGTGCCAGCTCACTCGGACTAGCGGGATACAATGAGCAGTTCTTC. It is translated as CASSLGLAGYNEQFF. Together with reference TRBV18 and TRBJ2-1, the CDR3 gives the full variable domain: NAGVMQNPRHLVRRRGQEARLRCSPMKGHSHVYWYRQLPEEGLKFMVYLQKENIIDESGMPKERFSAEFPKEGPSILRIQQVVRGDSAAYFCASSLGLAGYNEQFFGPGTRLTVL.

The V call is TRBV7-3, the J call TRBJ2-2; 7 bases fit TRBD2. Germline CDR1 SGHTA, CDR2 FQGTGA. The CDR3 runs 14 residues. With V trimmed by 5 bases and J by 6 bases, 6 bases remained unmatched. The CDR3 nucleotides read TGTGCCAGCAGCCACGTGGGAGGGGCCGGGGAGCTGTTTTTT. Encoded protein: CASSHVGGAGELFF.

This clone has a single count. This rearrangement joins TRBV24-1 to TRBJ2-4, with D tentatively TRBD2 (7 bases). This CDR3 comprises 14 residues. Germline values: CDR1 KGHDR, CDR2 SFDVKD. V lost 5 bases and J 9 bases, leaving 16 bases between the germline ends. As DNA, the CDR3 is TGTGCCACCAGTGCTTCGGGAGGCAGGGGCATTCAGTACTTC. It is translated as CATSASGGRGIQYF.